This TCR beta chain was documented in a study of cytomegalovirus exposure and HLA in healthy donors. V was pared by 9 bases and J by 6 bases, with 16 bases of the junction left unmatched. Per germline, CDR1 MDHEN and CDR2 SYDVKM. The CDR3 is 15 residues long. Sequencing was performed with immunoSEQ multiplex PCR; in TCRdb, only in-frame clones are kept and a portion is missing. The table lists around 130,000 clones, about nine tenths of them singletons, with about 3.5% in the top ten. The J gene is TRBJ1-1, the V gene TRBV28; 7 nucleotides line up with TRBD1. Sequenced input: PBMCs. The TCR was taken from a man aged 30 to 45 in good health and CMV-seronegative. CDR3 protein: CASSGGQDSASEAFF. The CDR3 nucleotides are TGTGCCAGTTCAGGGGGGCAGGACAGCGCCTCTGAAGCTTTCTTT.